These T cell receptor beta chains were read from a single sample in a study of blood T cell repertoires in COVID-19. Sequenced by immunoSEQ multiplex PCR; TCRdb stores in-frame clones only, minus some. The sample has approximately 190,000 clones, around 83% seen once; the top ten hold roughly 3.2%. The sample taken for sequencing was PBMCs or T cells enriched from blood (not recorded which). The receptor source for this set is a woman in her 30s who had been exposed to COVID-19. Both conserved end residues are part of each CDR3. Each record gives: J gene, V gene, CDR3 protein.

J: TRBJ1-6
V: TRBV6-5
CDR3: CASRSGQGVSPLHF

J: TRBJ2-1
V: TRBV5-4
CDR3: CASSLYGDEQFF

J: TRBJ1-5
V: TRBV21-1
CDR3: CASSKGTGENQPQHF

J: TRBJ1-2
V: TRBV29-1
CDR3: CSVDDRAAGYTF

J: TRBJ1-6
V: TRBV19
CDR3: CASSIETTGRNSPLHF

J: TRBJ1-4
V: TRBV4-3
CDR3: CASSQDKQGRGVATNEKLFF

J: TRBJ1-1
V: TRBV12-3/TRBV12-4
CDR3: CASSRSTNTEAFF

J: TRBJ1-6
V: TRBV19
CDR3: CASTKQGAGSPLHF

J: TRBJ1-2
V: TRBV27
CDR3: CASSFKGQPLGYTF

J: TRBJ1-1
V: TRBV29-1
CDR3: CSVVVQMNTEAFF

J: TRBJ2-1
V: TRBV4-1
CDR3: CASSQAPIDNEQFF

J: TRBJ2-7
V: TRBV2
CDR3: CASSEVGAGWQYF

J: TRBJ2-3
V: TRBV11-2
CDR3: CASSYYGAQYF

J: TRBJ1-2
V: TRBV14
CDR3: CASSQDNGGGGYGYTF

J: TRBJ2-3
V: TRBV9
CDR3: CASSVGRPTDTQYF

J: TRBJ1-1
V: TRBV2
CDR3: CASMRQTHQPAFF

J: TRBJ2-5
V: TRBV2
CDR3: CASSLVETQYF

J: TRBJ2-7
V: TRBV7-2
CDR3: CASSRGLAGPSYEQYF

J: TRBJ2-7
V: TRBV19
CDR3: CASSGRTYEQYF

J: TRBJ1-1
V: TRBV10-3
CDR3: CAIRGTGNTEAFF

J: TRBJ2-7
V: TRBV3-1/TRBV3-2
CDR3: CASSQGPGEAYEQYF

J: TRBJ1-3
V: TRBV11-2
CDR3: CASSRTGTGRTSGNTIYF

J: TRBJ1-2
V: TRBV5-6
CDR3: CASSPQQGYGYTF

J: TRBJ1-2
V: TRBV30
CDR3: CAWINPGNGYTF

J: TRBJ1-1
V: TRBV10-1
CDR3: CASSESGGNTEAFF

J: TRBJ2-3
V: TRBV18
CDR3: CASEGSIGPTDTQYF

J: TRBJ1-2
V: TRBV27
CDR3: CASSSIYLASNYGYTF

J: TRBJ1-3
V: TRBV2
CDR3: CASRGSSGNTIYF

J: TRBJ1-1
V: TRBV5-1
CDR3: CASSLDGRVGTEAFF

J: TRBJ1-1
V: TRBV3-1/TRBV3-2
CDR3: CASSQLVNTEAFF

J: TRBJ1-4
V: TRBV5-1
CDR3: CASSLAPATNEKLFF

J: TRBJ1-2
V: TRBV6-1
CDR3: CASSEGSGQVTHGYTF

J: TRBJ1-2
V: TRBV7-2
CDR3: CASSFRGTGNNYGYTF

J: TRBJ1-2
V: TRBV18
CDR3: CASSWDRGGYTF

J: TRBJ1-1
V: TRBV9
CDR3: CASKQGDMNTEAFF

J: TRBJ2-7
V: TRBV6-1
CDR3: CASSDTSGQDFEQYF

J: TRBJ1-1
V: TRBV11-1
CDR3: CASSPTDREAFF

J: TRBJ1-4
V: TRBV5-4
CDR3: CASSSQQGVTNEKLFF

J: TRBJ1-2
V: TRBV12-3/TRBV12-4
CDR3: CASSPMKSYGYTF

J: TRBJ2-1
V: TRBV9
CDR3: CASTRGLAGGLYNEQFF

J: TRBJ2-1
V: TRBV4-3
CDR3: CASSQVLQGGYNEQFF

J: TRBJ1-2
V: TRBV18
CDR3: CASSPEVRENYGYTF

J: TRBJ2-5
V: TRBV5-1
CDR3: CASSLGRVSRETQYF

J: TRBJ2-1
V: TRBV11-2
CDR3: CASSLTTSGDNEQFF

J: TRBJ2-7
V: TRBV15
CDR3: CATSSGDRGYEQYF

J: TRBJ1-5
V: TRBV7-9
CDR3: CASSPRDTNQPQHF

J: TRBJ1-2
V: TRBV5-8
CDR3: CASSLVTGQNYGYTF

J: TRBJ2-7
V: TRBV5-1
CDR3: CASSLVVAGGEQYF

J: TRBJ2-7
V: TRBV11-2
CDR3: CASSREPGQGPYEQYF

J: TRBJ1-5
V: TRBV7-2
CDR3: CASSQAGWEDQPQHF